These 28 T cell receptor beta chains came from one sample sequenced in a study of human T cells and chemical hapten exposure (dated by TCRdb to the early 2020s). The receptor library was made with RACE. Instrument used: NextSeq 500. TCRdb passed the public sequencing reads through fastp at Q25 and MiXCR, retaining productive beta sequences. Merged by CDR3 protein, the rows form single entries marked with the most common genes and DNA. A total of approximately 350,000 distinct CDR3 sequences appear in this sample, about 7% of them only once. The ten largest clones add up to approximately 8% of the sample. According to the study, the label for this sample's time point signals: patch test 1, 2 weeks after DPC sensitization. The sample's treatment or condition label, decoded: therapeutic diphenylcyclopropenone sensitization with weekly scalp DPC. The sequences come from whole blood, collected in connection with sensitization to the hapten diphenylcyclopropenone (DPC). The receptors come from a woman younger than 30 with alopecia areata. Some clones in this sample may be carry-over from other donors' samples.

This clonotype was detected a few times. The chain employs TRBV19 and TRBJ1-2; D is perhaps TRBD1 (5 bases). There are 13 residues in the CDR3. Trimming shortened V by 5 bases and J by 1 base, and 8 bases separated the two germline ends. The germline gives CDR1 LNHDA, CDR2 SQIVND (reference sequence). This CDR3 reads CASSVQVNYGYTF. In nucleotides, the CDR3 is TGTGCCAGTAGTGTACAGGTTAACTATGGCTACACCTTC.

This clonotype came up many times. This sequence joins TRBV29-1 and TRBJ2-3; D possibly corresponds to TRBD1 (5 bases). CDR1 is SQVTM, CDR2 ANQGSEA, per germline. This CDR3 comprises 13 residues. Trimming left V 3 bases short and J 4 bases short, with 11 bases between. For the CDR3, the DNA is TGCAGCGTTGATCAGGGTACCGCAGATACGCAGTATTTT. It specifies CSVDQGTADTQYF.

This clonotype was detected ten times or more. This chain uses TRBV6-5 with TRBJ2-1, with 10 positions matching TRBD2. Germline values: CDR1 MNHEY, CDR2 SVGAGI. V gave up 0 bases and J gave up 5 bases; unmatched junction bases: 4. The CDR3 covers 16 residues. CDR3 nucleotides: TGTGCCAGCAGTTACTCGTCGAGCGGGGGGGACAATGAGCAGTTCTTC. Amino acids: CASSYSSSGGDNEQFF.

This clonotype appeared a few times. The V call is TRBV6-5, the J call TRBJ1-2; D unresolved. Trimming left V 2 bases short and J 4 bases short, with 8 bases between. Germline values: CDR1 MNHEY, CDR2 SVGAGI. This CDR3 has 13 residues. CDR3: CASSYIGGYGYTF. The CDR3 coding sequence is TGTGCCAGCAGTTACATTGGCGGCTATGGCTACACCTTC.

The V and J genes are TRBV27 and TRBJ2-5, with a tentative D call TRBD2 (6 bases). Per germline, CDR1 MNHEY and CDR2 SMNVEV (reference sequence). CDR3 length equals 19 residues. Trimming took 0 bases from V and 2 from J, leaving 22 bases between them. Here the CDR3 reads CASSLSRPGGLASQETQYF. The CDR3 DNA reads TGTGCCAGCAGTTTATCGAGGCCAGGTGGGCTAGCGAGTCAAGAGACCCAGTACTTC.

Note on this clonotype: An end of the junction differs from the germline gene, which may be a read error. This rearrangement joins TRBV6-1 to TRBJ1-6; D not resolved. Per the germline V gene, CDR1 is MNHNS and CDR2 is SASEGT. The length of the CDR3 is 15 residues. The CDR3 nucleotides read TGTGCCAGCAGTGACAGGAGTTACTATAATTCTCCCCTCCACTTT. Protein sequence: CASSDRSYYNSPLHF.

There are many counts of this clonotype. The chain combines TRBV6-6 with TRBJ2-3; 8 bases align to TRBD1. The CDR3 totals 15 residues. Germline V gene data show CDR1 as MNHNY and CDR2 as SVGAGI (reference sequence). Trimming at V came to 5 bases and at J to 0 bases, leaving 4 bases not matched to a gene. CDR3 loop: CASSPDRESTDTQYF. The CDR3 DNA is TGTGCCAGCAGTCCGGACAGGGAAAGCACAGATACGCAGTATTTT.

This clonotype came up many times. J is TRBJ1-1 and V is TRBV27; no clear D gene. In germline, CDR1 is MNHEY, CDR2 SMNVEV (reference sequence). This CDR3 has 13 residues. V gave up 1 base and J gave up 8 bases, with 11 bases separating them. CDR3 residues: CASSLYSTGEAFF. The CDR3 DNA reads as TGTGCCAGCAGTTTATATAGTACGGGGGAAGCTTTCTTT.

The V gene is TRBV6-2 or TRBV6-3, the J gene TRBJ2-2, with TRBD1 matching over 7 bases. V was clipped by 5 bases and J by 1 base; unmatched bases: 7. The length of the CDR3 is 16 residues. The V gene's germline CDR1 is MNHEY and CDR2 SVGEGT. CDR3 sequence reads: CASSRRDSRNTGELFF. Written as DNA, the CDR3 is TGTGCCAGCAGTCGCCGGGACAGCCGGAACACCGGGGAGCTGTTTTTT.

This clonotype turned up a few times. The chain recombines TRBV20-1 with TRBJ2-7; D remains ambiguous. Trimming removed 6 bases at V and 7 bases at J, with 19 bases between. The length of the CDR3 is 13 residues. CDR1 and CDR2 (germline): DFQATT, SNEGSKA (reference sequence). The CDR3: CSATTDPVLEQYF. Written as DNA, the CDR3 is TGCAGTGCCACTACCGACCCGGTGTTGGAGCAGTACTTC.

In its sample, this clonotype was seen a few times. The chain uses TRBV6-2 or TRBV6-3 and TRBJ2-2; 8 nucleotides line up with TRBD1. Unmatched junction bases numbered 1, after V lost 4 bases and J lost 0 bases. The CDR3 is made up of 15 amino acids. Per the germline V gene, CDR1 is MNHEY and CDR2 is SVGEGT. The CDR3 loop reads CASSWDRSNTGELFF. The CDR3 bases are TGTGCCAGCAGTTGGGACAGGTCGAACACCGGGGAGCTGTTTTTT.

This clonotype showed up many times. The V call is TRBV4-1, the J call TRBJ1-5; D unresolved. V dropped 11 bases and J dropped 1 base, with 18 bases sitting between them. The length of the CDR3 is 15 residues. CDR1 and CDR2 (germline): MGHRA, YSYEKL. CDR3 sequence: CASRRAELSNQPQHF. The CDR3 DNA sequence: TGCGCCTCGCGACGTGCCGAACTGAGCAATCAGCCCCAGCATTTT.

Many counts were recorded for this clonotype. The chain is built from TRBV6-2 or TRBV6-3 and TRBJ2-3; 10 bases are a match to TRBD2. V lost 6 bases, J lost 5 bases, and 14 bases stayed unmatched. The CDR3 runs 17 residues. Germline assignment: CDR1 MNHEY and CDR2 SVGEGT. The CDR3 is CASRSRLATSGRDTQYF. CDR3 DNA: TGTGCCAGCAGAAGCCGACTCGCGACTAGCGGGCGAGATACGCAGTATTTT.

This clonotype was seen a handful of times. The chain is built from TRBV5-1 and TRBJ2-7; D remains unclear. Germline V gene lookup returns CDR1 SGHRS and CDR2 YFSETQ. The CDR3 is 12 amino acids. V was pared by 1 base and J by 5 bases, with 7 bases between. CDR3 in amino acids: CASSLKGNEQYF. The CDR3 region has the DNA TGCGCCAGCAGCTTGAAAGGGAACGAGCAGTACTTC. Complete variable domain (other parts from reference TRBV5-1 and TRBJ2-7): KAGVTQTPRYLIKTRGQQVTLSCSPISGHRSVSWYQQTPGQGLQFLFEYFSETQRNKGNFPGRFSGRQFSNSRSEMNVSTLELGDSALYLCASSLKGNEQYFGPGTRLTVT.

V gene TRBV5-1 combines with J gene TRBJ1-1; D not resolved. This CDR3 spans 16 amino acids. Germline-derived CDR1 and CDR2 are SGHRS and YFSETQ. V lost 0 bases, J lost 3 bases, and 15 bases lay in between. CDR3 sequence: CASSLGVSSTHTEAFF. The CDR3 nucleotides read TGCGCCAGCAGCTTGGGTGTGTCTTCAACTCACACTGAAGCTTTCTTT.

This chain joins TRBV12-3 or TRBV12-4 and TRBJ1-5; 10 positions match TRBD1. V gave up 8 bases and J gave up 6 bases; unmatched junction bases: 4. The CDR3 is made up of 13 amino acids. The CDR3, as DNA: TGTGCCAGCGACAGGGGGCTGGGTCAGCCCCAGCATTTT. It is translated as CASDRGLGQPQHF.

The chain has TRBV9 and TRBJ1-6, with TRBD1 as a possible D gene (5 bases). Between the trimmed V and J ends, which lost 0 bases and 0 bases, there was a span of 10 bases. The germline gives CDR1 SGDLS, CDR2 YYNGEE. The CDR3 has 17 residues. The CDR3 DNA reads as TGTGCCAGCAGCGTAGCTCGGGGGAGCTCCTATAATTCACCCCTCCACTTT. Protein product: CASSVARGSSYNSPLHF.

V usage is TRBV12-3 or TRBV12-4 and J usage is TRBJ2-1, with D possibly TRBD2 on 5 matching bases. The CDR3 covers 14 residues. The ends were cut back, 1 base at V and 1 base at J, with 5 bases in the middle. This CDR3 reads CASSLGGSYNEQFF. CDR3 nucleotides: TGTGCCAGCAGTTTAGGAGGGTCCTACAATGAGCAGTTCTTC.

This clonotype was detected only a few times. The chain has TRBV15 and TRBJ1-5; D uncertain. CDR1 and CDR2 (germline): LNHNV, YYDKDF (reference sequence). V was clipped by 6 bases and J by 4 bases, with 13 bases between them. This CDR3 spans 14 amino acids. In DNA form, the CDR3 reads TGTGCCACCAGAAACGACGGGAATAATCAGCCCCAGCATTTT. Protein sequence: CATRNDGNNQPQHF.

In this sample, this clonotype turned up many times. The CDR3, as DNA: TGTGCCAGCAGTTCCGGGACTACCAACACAGATACGCAGTATTTT. Protein product: CASSSGTTNTDTQYF. The genes are TRBV12-3 or TRBV12-4 and TRBJ2-3, with 7 bases identical to TRBD2. The CDR3 has 15 amino acids. The junction had 6 bases not matched to a gene; V was cut back by 4 bases and J by 2 bases.

In this sample, this clonotype turned up many times. The chain recombines TRBV6-5 with TRBJ2-5; TRBD2 agrees at 8 bases. CDR1 and CDR2 from the germline V gene are MNHEY and SVGAGI. The CDR3 is 12 amino acids. Unmatched junction bases numbered 0, after V lost 6 bases and J lost 3 bases. The CDR3 DNA is TGTGCCAGCAGGCGGGGGGAAGAGACCCAGTACTTC. This encodes CASRRGEETQYF.

The rearrangement joins TRBV7-2 to TRBJ2-3; TRBD2 is a possible D gene (5 bases). The CDR3 totals 14 residues. Germline CDR1 SGHTA, CDR2 FQGNSA. V shed 2 bases and J shed 6 bases, with 12 bases lying between them. The CDR3 DNA follows: TGTGCCAGCAGCTTATCGGGGAACCCGGATACGCAGTATTTT. Amino acids: CASSLSGNPDTQYF.

CDR3 DNA sequence: TGCAGCGTTCGAGACAGGGGGCGCGGGTATGGCTACACCTTC. This sequence encodes CSVRDRGRGYGYTF. The V call is TRBV29-1, the J call TRBJ1-2; 10 nucleotides agree with TRBD1. Germline V gene sequence: CDR1 SQVTM, CDR2 ANQGSEA. CDR3 length equals 14 residues. Trimming removed 5 bases from V and 5 bases from J; junction bases left unmatched: 8. Together with reference TRBV29-1 and TRBJ1-2, the CDR3 gives the full variable domain: SAVISQKPSRDICQRGTSLTIQCQVDSQVTMMFWYRQQPGQSLTLIATANQGSEATYESGFVIDKFPISRPNLTFSTLTVSNMSPEDSSIYLCSVRDRGRGYGYTFGSGTRLTVV.

The chain couples TRBV7-2 to TRBJ2-5; D is undetermined. V was cut by 1 base and J by 2 bases, with 14 bases left in between. CDR3 length: 16 amino acids. Germline V gives CDR1 SGHTA, CDR2 FQGNSA. CDR3 amino acids: CASSLGNRALQETQYF. The DNA of the CDR3 is TGTGCCAGCAGCTTAGGGAATAGGGCCCTTCAAGAGACCCAGTACTTC.

V is TRBV27 and J is TRBJ2-6; 8 bases match TRBD1. Germline V gene sequence: CDR1 MNHEY, CDR2 SMNVEV (reference sequence). This CDR3 is built from 16 residues. J was trimmed by 1 base and V by 7 bases; bases with no gene match: 6. CDR3 protein: CASIRDRSSGANVLTF. The CDR3 coding sequence is TGTGCCAGCATCAGGGACAGGTCGTCTGGGGCCAACGTCCTGACTTTC.

The V and J genes are TRBV10-3 and TRBJ2-7, with 7 bases fitting TRBD1. The CDR3 runs 15 residues. Germline assignment: CDR1 ENHRY and CDR2 SYGVKD. With 0 bases clipped from V and 5 bases from J, the junction kept 7 bases outside the gene matches. CDR3 protein: CAISESDRQGHEQYF. DNA of the CDR3: TGTGCCATCAGTGAGTCGGACAGGCAAGGCCACGAGCAGTACTTC.

The V call is TRBV13, the J call TRBJ2-7, with TRBD1 as a possible D gene (6 bases). V was clipped by 1 base and J by 4 bases, with 11 bases between them. The CDR3 runs 14 residues. The germline V gene encodes CDR1 PRHDT and CDR2 FYEKMQ (reference sequence). Here the CDR3 DNA reads TGTGCCAGCAGCTTAGTGGGGGCGGGTTACGAGCAGTACTTC. Translated, it gives CASSLVGAGYEQYF.

This clonotype was seen only a few times. The V and J genes are TRBV6-4 and TRBJ2-3; D is unresolved. Per germline, CDR1 MRHNA and CDR2 SNTAGT. CDR3 length equals 14 residues. The V end lost 4 bases, the J end lost 2 bases, and 10 bases lay between the germline ends. The CDR3 DNA sequence: TGTGCCAGCAGTGTAGACGGTTACACAGATACGCAGTATTTT. It yields the protein CASSVDGYTDTQYF.